The entry below describes one T cell receptor beta chain. Its matching antigen is unknown. The source of the sample is a study of CD8+ T cells in alopecia areata. Study-level points and caveats: Sharing of TCRs across patients appeared less clear than in mice, possibly for HLA-related reasons.

Specified treatment: oral pan-JAK inhibitor, 5-10 mg twice daily. The sequencing template was cDNA reverse transcribed from extracted RNA. Sequencing was performed with immunoSEQ multiplex PCR; in TCRdb, only in-frame clones are kept and a portion is missing. The sample consists of some 150,000 clones, roughly 82% of them appearing once. The V gene's germline CDR1 is SGHVS and CDR2 FNYEAQ. The CDR3 loop spans 16 amino acids. V was shortened by 1 base and J by 3 bases, with 16 bases between the two germline ends. The sample was CD8+ T cells sorted from blood, taken at week 4, from a patient treated with tofacitinib. The receptor's source is a human donor with alopecia areata. This chain uses TRBV7-6 with TRBJ2-7, with a weak D call TRBD2 (6 bases). CDR3 loop: CASSLVIGEAGYEQYF. As DNA, the CDR3 is TGTGCCAGCAGCTTAGTTATTGGGGAGGCTGGCTACGAGCAGTACTTC.